This T cell receptor (beta chain) was sequenced in a study of shared clonotypes between healthy human individuals. CD4+ cells yielded CD45RA+ naive and CD45RA-negative memory subsets. Clones were read by immunoSEQ multiplex PCR, and TCRdb kept only the in-frame ones, dropping some. The sample records 2,500,000 or so clones, under 95% being singletons. Trimming removed 1 base from V and 8 bases from J, with 15 bases in between. Germline V gives CDR1 SGHAT, CDR2 FQNNGV. The CDR3 runs 15 residues. The clonotype originates from a man aged 18 to 29 in good health. Some clones in this sample may be carry-over from other donors' samples. Sequencing was carried out using naive CD4+ T cells from PBMCs. Subset meaning: CD45RA+ positively selected. This sequence joins TRBV11-2 and TRBJ2-1; D unresolved. The CDR3 bases are TGTGCCAGCAGCTTAGGGGCTGGAGCACGGCATGAGCAGTTCTTC. This gives the protein CASSLGAGARHEQFF.